This TCR beta chain was profiled in a study of monozygotic twins with inflammatory bowel disease. Following a re-call of the 5' RACE reads, TCRdb has one entry per CDR3 protein and lacks DNA. The sample table sets out 400,000 to 500,000 distinct CDR3 sequences. The germline V gene has CDR1 SGHRS and CDR2 YFSETQ. The CDR3 runs to 16 residues. The source of this sequence is a human donor with ulcerative colitis or Crohn's disease, or a healthy co-twin of an affected twin (not recorded which). The gene calls are TRBV5-1 and TRBJ1-1; TCRdb gives TRBD1 as the D gene, but with no DNA this cannot be confirmed. The sample consisted of blood. This CDR3 reads CASSLVTGSGNTEAFF.